This TCR beta chain was recovered during a study of OX40 agonist ivuxolimab in advanced cancers. In the study overall: Participants, 75% to 85% male, averaged roughly 60 years of age, ranging from roughly 20 to 85. 40% to 50% of patients had received prior checkpoint inhibitor therapy. Points from the study as a whole: Expanded clones tended on average to be more numerous among CD8+ T cells than CD4+. Among some nonresponders, normalized T-cell clonal expansion was also low.

Profiling relied on immunoSEQ multiplex PCR, and the TCRdb table lists in-frame clones only, not all of them. This table has over 60,000 clones, about 91% appearing once. With regard to this clone: Its antigen remains unidentified.

The V gene lost 0 bases and the J gene lost 7 bases, with 7 bases spanning the gap. The CDR3 extends over 14 amino acids. Germline CDR1 is MNHEY and CDR2 is SVGAGI. This TCR derives from an adult with an advanced solid tumor such as melanoma, head and neck, liver or kidney cancer. The specimen was CD4+ or CD8+ T cells sorted from blood, collected in a trial of the OX40 agonist ivuxolimab. V and J are TRBV6-5 and TRBJ1-6; D perhaps matches TRBD1 (6 bases). This chain's CDR3 is CASSYSRGNSPLHF. CDR3 DNA: TGTGCCAGCAGTTACTCGAGGGGGAATTCACCCCTCCACTTT.